This T cell receptor (beta chain) was recorded in a study of blood T cell repertoires in COVID-19. Overall study context: Samples representing acute and convalescent COVID-19 were sourced from the United States, Italy and Spain. PBMCs, B-cell-depleted T cells, or T cells were the source of the cDNA or gDNA that made up the material.

Sequenced by immunoSEQ multiplex PCR; TCRdb stores in-frame clones only, minus some. The sample yields 350,000 to 450,000 clones, around 85% seen once. In germline, CDR1 is SNHLY, CDR2 FYNNEI. V shed 6 bases and J shed 4 bases, with 12 bases lying between them. CDR3 length: 13 residues. The material sequenced was peripheral blood. The rearrangement joins TRBV2 to TRBJ1-2; TRBD1 might be the D (5 bases). This clonotype was obtained from a woman aged 18 to 35 with acute or convalescent COVID-19. CDR3 DNA sequence: TGTGCCAGCAGACAGACAGAAGTCTATGGCTACACCTTC. It is translated as CASRQTEVYGYTF.